This TCR beta chain was retrieved from a study of cytomegalovirus exposure and HLA in healthy donors. The wider study: The early release's HLA-typed donors yielded roughly 85 million unique TCRs.

As regards this clone: What it recognizes is unknown. Other DNA sequences of this sample code for an identical CDR3.

Study-wide results and caveats: In a later analysis, the majority of CMV-associated beta chains seemingly showed HLA restriction. Among TCR beta chains, those listed as cytomegalovirus-associated numbered about 160.

From germline, CDR1 is MDHEN and CDR2 SYDVKM. The CDR3 is 14 amino acids. Trimming took 6 bases from V and 1 from J, leaving 12 bases between them. With 60 Vbeta and 13 Jbeta primers, the PCR was carried out. Data came from immunoSEQ multiplex PCR; TCRdb stores just in-frame clones and leaves some out. The table has 150,000 to 200,000 clones, around 75% seen once. The sample taken for sequencing was PBMCs. The sequence was collected from a male donor in good health and CMV-seronegative. This chain joins TRBV28 and TRBJ1-2; perhaps TRBD1 as D (5 bases). CDR3 sequence reads: CASSLIGDNYGYTF. The CDR3 DNA follows: TGTGCCAGCAGCTTAATAGGGGATAACTATGGCTACACCTTC.